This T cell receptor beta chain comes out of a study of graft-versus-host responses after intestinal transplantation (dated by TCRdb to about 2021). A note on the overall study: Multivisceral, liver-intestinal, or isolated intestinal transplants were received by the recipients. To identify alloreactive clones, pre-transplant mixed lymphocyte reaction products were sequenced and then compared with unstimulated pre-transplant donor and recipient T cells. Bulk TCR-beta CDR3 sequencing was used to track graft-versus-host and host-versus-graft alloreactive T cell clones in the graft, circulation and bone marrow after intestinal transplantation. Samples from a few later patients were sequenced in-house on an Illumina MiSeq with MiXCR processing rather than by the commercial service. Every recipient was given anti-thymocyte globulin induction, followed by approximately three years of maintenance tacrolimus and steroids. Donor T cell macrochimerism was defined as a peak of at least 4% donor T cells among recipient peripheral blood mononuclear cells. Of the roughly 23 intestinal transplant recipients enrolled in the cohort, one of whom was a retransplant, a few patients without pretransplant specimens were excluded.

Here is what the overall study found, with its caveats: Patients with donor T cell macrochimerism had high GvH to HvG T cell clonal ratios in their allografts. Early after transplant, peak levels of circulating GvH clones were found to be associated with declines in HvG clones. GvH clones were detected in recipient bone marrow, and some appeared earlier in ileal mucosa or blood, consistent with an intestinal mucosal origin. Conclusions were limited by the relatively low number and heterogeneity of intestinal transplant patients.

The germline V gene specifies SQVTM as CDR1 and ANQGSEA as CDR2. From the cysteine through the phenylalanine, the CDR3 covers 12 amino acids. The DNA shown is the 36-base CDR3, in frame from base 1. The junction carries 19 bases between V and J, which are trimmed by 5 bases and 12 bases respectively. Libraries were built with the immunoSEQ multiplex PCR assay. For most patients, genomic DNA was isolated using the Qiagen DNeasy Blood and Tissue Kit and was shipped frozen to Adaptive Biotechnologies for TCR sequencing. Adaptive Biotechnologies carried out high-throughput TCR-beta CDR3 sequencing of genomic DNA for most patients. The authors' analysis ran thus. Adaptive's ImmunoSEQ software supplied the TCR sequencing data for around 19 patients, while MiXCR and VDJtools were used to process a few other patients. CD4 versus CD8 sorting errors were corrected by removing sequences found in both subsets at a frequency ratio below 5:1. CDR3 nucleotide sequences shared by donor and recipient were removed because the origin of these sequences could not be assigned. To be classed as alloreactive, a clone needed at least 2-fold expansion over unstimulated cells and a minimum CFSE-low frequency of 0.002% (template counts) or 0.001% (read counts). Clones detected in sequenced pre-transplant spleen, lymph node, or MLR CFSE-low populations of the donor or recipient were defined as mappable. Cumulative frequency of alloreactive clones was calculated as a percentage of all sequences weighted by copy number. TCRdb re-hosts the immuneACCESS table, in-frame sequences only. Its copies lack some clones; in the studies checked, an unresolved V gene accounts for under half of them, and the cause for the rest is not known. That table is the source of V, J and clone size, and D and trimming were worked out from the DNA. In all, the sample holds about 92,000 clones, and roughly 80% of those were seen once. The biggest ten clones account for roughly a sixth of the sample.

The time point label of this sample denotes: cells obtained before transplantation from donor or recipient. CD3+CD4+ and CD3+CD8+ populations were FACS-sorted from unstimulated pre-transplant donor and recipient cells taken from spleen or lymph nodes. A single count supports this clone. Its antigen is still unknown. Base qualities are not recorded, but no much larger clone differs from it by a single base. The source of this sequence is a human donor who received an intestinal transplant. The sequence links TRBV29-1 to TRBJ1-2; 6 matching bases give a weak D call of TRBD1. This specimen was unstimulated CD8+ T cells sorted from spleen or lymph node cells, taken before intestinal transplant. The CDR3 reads CSVFVRGRHDTF. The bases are TGCAGCGTTTTCGTCAGGGGCCGTCATGACACCTTC.